This is a list of T cell receptor beta chains from one sample in a study of blood T cells in healthy people across ages. A single record per CDR3 protein comes from TCRdb applying MiXCR to the 5' RACE reads. The profile shows 1 million to 1.2 million distinct CDR3 sequences, approximately 38% of them singletons. The material sequenced was blood. The receptors originated from a man younger than 30 in good health. Each CDR3 is given with its conserved first and last residue. Each record gives: V gene, D gene, clone size, J gene, CDR3 protein, CDR3 DNA. D genes are given only for firm matches. Clone size, where shown, is once, few, many, or a class for clones that have expanded.

>TRBV4-3|.|.|TRBJ1-3
CASSQGQAAGNTIYF
TGCGCCAGCAGCCAAGGTCAGGCCGCTGGAAACACCATATATTTT
>TRBV6-4|.|.|TRBJ2-2
CASSTSTNTGELFF
TGTGCCAGCAGTACGTCCACAAACACCGGGGAGCTGTTTTTT
>TRBV28|.|.|TRBJ2-5
CASSFGSQGEETQYF
TGTGCCAGCAGTTTCGGGTCCCAGGGAGAAGAGACCCAGTACTTC
>TRBV3-1|.|.|TRBJ1-2
CASSQDEGLGYGYTF
TGTGCCAGCAGCCAAGACGAGGGGCTAGGGTATGGCTACACCTTC
>TRBV5-1|.|.|TRBJ2-1
CASRVFSYNEQFF
TGCGCCAGCCGGGTGTTTTCCTACAATGAGCAGTTCTTC
>TRBV29-1|.|many|TRBJ2-5
CSVETPYEETQYF
TGCAGCGTTGAAACCCCGTACGAAGAGACCCAGTACTTC
>TRBV4-1|.|few|TRBJ1-2
CASSQGLHGYTF
TGCGCCAGCAGCCAAGGACTCCATGGCTACACCTTC
>TRBV2|.|.|TRBJ2-7
CASKSTPDCEQYF
TGTGCCAGCAAGAGTACTCCGGATTGCGAGCAGTACTTC
>TRBV7-9|.|.|TRBJ1-4
CASSGGGAGTNEKPFF
TGTGCCAGCAGCGGGGGGGGCGCAGGAACTAATGAAAAACCGTTTTTT
>TRBV12-3/TRBV12-4|.|many|TRBJ1-2
CASSLGGSYGYTF
TGCGCCAGCAGCTTGGGGGGCTCCTATGGCTACACCTTC
>TRBV12-3/TRBV12-4|TRBD1|.|TRBJ1-4
CASRYRGSREKLFF
TGTGCCAGCAGATACAGGGGCAGCCGGGAAAAACTGTTTTTT
>TRBV6-5|.|few|TRBJ2-7
CASSYSRSSFYEQYF
TGTGCCAGCAGTTACTCGAGGTCGTCCTTCTACGAGCAGTACTTC
>TRBV4-1|.|.|TRBJ2-3
CASSLQGLSGDTQYF
TGCGCCAGCAGCCTACAAGGACTCTCTGGAGATACGCAGTATTTT
>TRBV10-3|TRBD1|.|TRBJ1-5
CAIGTGHNQPQHF
TGTGCCATCGGGACAGGGCACAATCAGCCCCAGCATTTT
>TRBV6-5|.|few|TRBJ1-2
CASSYAGGGLISGYTF
TGTGCCAGCAGTTACGCCGGCGGAGGGTTAATTTCTGGCTACACCTTC
>TRBV10-3|.|many|TRBJ2-3
CAIRTVDTDTQYF
TGTGCCATCAGGACGGTAGACACAGATACGCAGTATTTT
>TRBV7-9|TRBD1|.|TRBJ1-2
CASSLGGTVSYGYTF
TGTGCCAGCAGCTTAGGGGGGACAGTTTCCTATGGCTACACCTTC
>TRBV7-2|.|few|TRBJ2-1
CASSARTGEQFF
TGTGCCAGCAGCGCTAGGACGGGTGAGCAGTTCTTC
>TRBV4-3|.|.|TRBJ1-1
CAGSQQGSLGTEAFF
TGCGCCGGCAGCCAACAGGGTTCGTTGGGGACTGAAGCTTTCTTT
>TRBV20-1|TRBD2|.|TRBJ2-7
CSARLAGGLYNEQYF
TGCAGTGCGAGACTAGCGGGGGGGCTCTACAATGAGCAGTACTTC